This TCR beta chain is drawn from a study of blood T cell repertoires in COVID-19. Study context: T cells, B-cell-depleted T cells, or PBMCs provided the cDNA or gDNA that served as material.

This clone was observed a few times. As handled by the study authors: Amplified reference gene primers provided the basis for estimating nucleated cell counts. Some clones are missing from TCRdb's copy, which holds only in-frame ones; the method was immunoSEQ multiplex PCR. The DNA was the basis for D and trimming; V, J and clone size are from that table. Of 150,000 to 200,000 clones listed, 60% to 85% are singletons. Germline CDR1 is SEHNR and CDR2 is FQNEAQ (reference sequence). The CDR3 extends over 12 amino acids. Trimming took 1 base from V and 7 from J, leaving 5 bases between them. The sequence was obtained from a man aged 55-75 years with active or convalescent COVID-19. This chain joins TRBV7-9 and TRBJ1-5, with D unclear. Source material: peripheral blood. The CDR3 DNA sequence: TGTGCCAGCAGCTTAGACCGGCAGCCCCAGCATTTT. Its translation is CASSLDRQPQHF.